This TCR beta chain was identified in a study of CD8+ T cells in alopecia areata. As for the study in general: For 6 to 18 months, tofacitinib was taken, and 6 months off drug followed. For treated patients, severity scores reflected the percentage of scalp area affected.

The treatment is: oral pan-JAK inhibitor, 5-10 mg twice daily. To note about this clone: Its target is not known.

General study points: Scalp lesions, especially in alopecia totalis/universalis, had higher clonality than normal scalp.

The CDR3 contains 14 residues. V lost 3 bases, J lost 3 bases, and 4 bases stayed unmatched. Germline CDR1 reads MDHEN; CDR2 reads SYDVKM. As the sequencing template, cDNA was produced by extracting RNA and reverse transcribing it. This table comes from immunoSEQ multiplex PCR, and its TCRdb copy is limited to in-frame clones, with some not included. The sample yields 80,000 or so clones, 66% seen once. This TCR was recovered from a human donor with alopecia areata. Sequencing was performed on CD8+ T cells sorted from blood, taken at week 24, from a patient treated with tofacitinib. V is TRBV28 and J is TRBJ2-7; 8 nucleotides align to TRBD2. This CDR3 is CASSFRGLVYEQYF. The CDR3 DNA is TGTGCCAGCAGTTTCCGGGGACTAGTCTACGAGCAGTACTTC.